This T cell receptor (beta chain) originates from a study of T-cell reconstitution after alpha-beta-depleted transplantation in children. A note on this clonotype: Antigen: not known.

Preparation of the TCRbeta library involved a method that used unique molecular identifiers. One entry per CDR3 protein, called by TCRdb with MiXCR from the PCR reads. Among some 840,000 distinct CDR3 sequences listed, roughly 15% were seen once. The length of the CDR3 is 17 residues. V gave up 4 bases and J gave up 3 bases; unmatched junction bases: 6. The germline V gene encodes CDR1 MNHEY and CDR2 SVGEGT. General observations from the study: Several hundred rapidly expanded clones from non-depleted graft cells reportedly supplied alpha-beta T cells about two months post-transplant. The authors attributed T-cell counts and diversity one year after transplant mostly to newly produced T cells.

Sequencing used PBMCs, mostly from graft donor cells, obtained 360 days after TCRalphabeta/CD19-depleted stem cell transplant. The chain carries TRBV6-2 or TRBV6-3 and TRBJ2-3; 14 positions agree with TRBD2. The TCR sequence derives from a male patient younger than 18 who had a stem cell transplant for acute lymphoblastic leukemia, so the T cells may come from the graft donor. The CDR3 bases are TGTGCCAGCAGTTCGGGACTAGCGGGAGTGGGGACAGATACGCAGTATTTT. Encoded protein: CASSSGLAGVGTDTQYF.